Sequencing of this TCR beta chain was carried out in a study of neoadjuvant anti-PD-1 for oral cavity cancer (dated by TCRdb to about 2021). About the study as a whole: Patients mostly received three to four biweekly doses of nivolumab at 3 mg/kg before curative-intent surgical resection. A roughly 34% response rate was observed in the parent correlative cohort, in which around 13 patients were included. Under RECIST 1.1, a patient counted as a responder if showing complete response, partial response or stable disease, and as a non-responder if showing progression. Patients who did not progress were given a fourth nivolumab dose at about day 43 and had definitive surgical resection on days 50-56.

What the time point label conveys for this sample: before neoadjuvant nivolumab. Patients had been newly diagnosed with stage II-IVA oral cavity squamous cell carcinoma, and no prior systemic or radiation treatment had been given to the patients. The cohort consisted of patients with HPV-negative, locally advanced oral cavity squamous cell carcinoma. No culture maintenance or expansion was done, as the peripheral blood mononuclear cells went straight to analysis. The samples were drawn from a longitudinal correlative study tied to a single-arm phase II trial testing neoadjuvant nivolumab in oral cavity squamous cell carcinoma. Subject-matched pre- and post-treatment PBMCs and tumors from three responders and three non-responders underwent genomic DNA-based TCRbeta sequencing. Peripheral blood mononuclear cells were drawn once before nivolumab treatment and a second time after treatment, when surgery took place. Genomic DNA was isolated from PBMCs using the Maxwell RSC DNA from Cells kit.

For deep sequencing of PBMC libraries, mostly around 520 ng of input genomic DNA was used, and six replicates were run per sample. TCRbeta libraries were prepared with the immunoSEQ hsTCRbeta kit according to the manufacturer's instructions. The finished libraries were brought together in one pool at 3 nM, which was then read using an Illumina NovaSeq 6000 S4 flow cell. The published analysis was carried out like this. The immunoSEQ Analyzer was used for raw data preprocessing and quality control. The analysis was restricted to productive rearrangements, with each unique CDR3 amino acid sequence defining a clonotype. Repertoire clonality was estimated as the Gini-Simpson index, which was calculated using the R package tcR. Student's t test was used to compare Gini indices, and Pearson correlation was used to assess associations with tumor size change. In its TCRdb copy, this immuneACCESS table keeps in-frame sequences only and misses some clones. Where compared with another copy, unresolved V genes explain less than half of these, and the others have no known cause. V and J calls and clone size follow that table, whereas D and trimming were derived from the DNA. The sample records around 17,000 clones, roughly 60% of which are singletons. The ten largest clonotypes hold roughly 3.1% of the sample.

To note about this clone: The target of this receptor is not known. Base qualities are not at hand, and no much larger clone is one base apart.

Study-wide findings and limitations: Higher pretreatment blood TCRbeta clonality and lower post-treatment tumor TCRbeta clonality were correlated with higher pretreatment blood Treg/Th17 ratios. Only a few patients per response group were included in the TCR analyses, and larger cohorts for validation were called for by the authors. After neoadjuvant nivolumab, significantly higher T cell clonality (Gini index) was found within PBMCs in non-responders than in responders.

The sequencing used PBMCs, collected before nivolumab (anti-PD-1) treatment. This receptor was taken from a person aged 40 to 85 with oral cavity squamous cell carcinoma.

The CDR3: CASSSLPGGPEKLFF. The DNA sequence reads TGTGCCAGCAGCTCACTCCCGGGAGGGCCCGAAAAACTGTTTTTT. This chain joins TRBV11-2 to TRBJ1-4; the D gene cannot be named for sure. The CDR3 starts with the cysteine, ends with the phenylalanine, and has 15 residues. Just the 45-base CDR3 DNA is kept, in frame starting at base 1. Between the V and J ends, shortened by 4 bases and 8 bases respectively, the junction contains 17 bases. The germline V gene supplies CDR1 SGHAT and CDR2 FQNNGV.